A single sample gave rise to the 12 T cell receptor beta chains below, sequenced in a study of metastatic and nonmetastatic thyroid tumors. TCRdb re-called clones via MiXCR from the PCR reads. The data show some 28,000 clones, roughly 4% seen once. The entire patient cohort was treatment-naive prior to thyroid surgery. Sequencing input: blood. These receptor sequences come from a male donor with papillary thyroid cancer or a benign thyroid nodule (not recorded which). Some clones in this sample may be carry-over from other donors' samples.

Concerning this clone itself: At one end the junction does not follow the germline gene, possibly because of a read error. CDR3 bases: TGTGCCAGCAGCTTAAATCTGGAAGGGACCCAGCACTTC. Its translation: CASSLNLEGTQHF. The genes are TRBV7-3 and TRBJ2-5; the D gene could be TRBD1 or TRBD2 (5 bases each). Germline CDR1 SGHTA, CDR2 FQGTGA. CDR3 length: 13 amino acids.

This chain links TRBV28 with TRBJ1-6; possibly TRBD1 for D (6 bases). Germline V lookup: CDR1 MDHEN, CDR2 SYDVKM. This CDR3 is built from 17 residues. With 2 bases removed from V and 8 bases from J, the gap between germline ends came to 19 bases. The CDR3 region is CASSLVGSGGSYSPLHF. The DNA of the CDR3 is TGTGCCAGCAGTTTAGTGGGGTCCGGGGGCAGTTATTCACCCCTCCACTTT.

In its sample, this clone was seen many times. CDR3 sequence reads: CASSIGNRLNTEAFF. The DNA for the CDR3 is TGTGCCAGTAGTATAGGGAACAGGCTGAACACTGAAGCTTTCTTT. This chain connects TRBV19 to TRBJ1-1, with D possibly TRBD1 on 5 matching bases. The V end was cut by 1 base, the J end by 0 bases, with 9 bases between. Germline V gene sequence: CDR1 LNHDA, CDR2 SQIVND (reference sequence). CDR3 length: 15 amino acids.

This clone is labeled as medium-sized. This chain links TRBV27 with TRBJ1-2; no clear D gene. Trimming removed 2 bases at V and 9 bases at J, with 10 bases between. CDR1 and CDR2 (germline): MNHEY, SMNVEV (reference sequence). The CDR3 covers 12 residues. CDR3 bases: TGTGCCAGCAGTTTAAGCGGCAGAAGCTACACCTTC. This encodes CASSLSGRSYTF.

This clone was seen at least ten times. The chain is built from TRBV7-2 and TRBJ2-2; maybe TRBD1 (5 bases). Germline V gene sequence: CDR1 SGHTA, CDR2 FQGNSA. This CDR3 contains 16 residues. V lost 5 bases, J lost 1 base, and 14 bases lay in between. CDR3 DNA: TGTGCCAGCAGCCACCGGACATGGGGGAACACCGGGGAGCTGTTTTTT. Translating it yields CASSHRTWGNTGELFF.

The chain carries TRBV6-1 and TRBJ2-1; maybe TRBD2 (5 bases). The germline V gene encodes CDR1 MNHNS and CDR2 SASEGT. Deletions cut 8 bases from V and 0 bases from J, with 11 bases between. The CDR3 is 14 residues long. CDR3 nucleotide sequence: TGTGCCAGCCGCGGGCGAAGCTCCTACAATGAGCAGTTCTTC. The encoded protein is CASRGRSSYNEQFF.

This clone has at least ten counts. V and J are TRBV12-3 or TRBV12-4 and TRBJ2-6; TRBD1 matches at 9 bases. J gave up 4 bases and V 5 bases, and 6 bases lay outside the gene matches. CDR3 length equals 16 residues. The CDR3 DNA reads as TGTGCCAGCAGTCCCGACAGGGGGGCAGGGGCCAACGTCCTGACTTTC. This gives the protein CASSPDRGAGANVLTF.

This clone was seen many times. V gene TRBV14 combines with J gene TRBJ2-2; maybe TRBD1 (6 bases). CDR1 and CDR2 (germline): SGHDN, FVKESK. This CDR3 spans 18 amino acids. Between the trimmed V and J ends, which lost 3 bases and 2 bases, there was a span of 19 bases. The CDR3 DNA sequence: TGTGCCAGCAGCCACACGAAAATCCGGGACAAAAACACCGGGGAGCTGTTTTTT. Translated, it gives CASSHTKIRDKNTGELFF.

This clone has at least ten counts. The chain is built from TRBV4-3 and TRBJ2-1; 12 bases agree with TRBD2. The V gene's germline CDR1 is LGHNA and CDR2 YSLEER. The CDR3 is 17 amino acids. J was trimmed by 5 bases and V by 1 base; bases with no gene match: 6. This chain's CDR3 is CASSQATSGSIHNEQFF. CDR3 sequence (DNA): TGCGCCAGCAGCCAAGCGACTAGCGGGAGTATCCACAATGAGCAGTTCTTC.

This clone has a handful of counts. The chain links TRBV7-2 to TRBJ2-3; possibly TRBD1 or TRBD2 for D (6 bases each). The length of the CDR3 is 16 residues. The ends were cut back, 1 base at V and 2 bases at J, with 13 bases in the middle. CDR1 and CDR2 from the germline V gene are SGHTA and FQGNSA. CDR3 bases: TGTGCCAGCAGCTTAGACGTCGGGGGCTACACAGATACGCAGTATTTT. Translating it yields CASSLDVGGYTDTQYF.

This clone was counted between two and nine times. V and J are TRBV2 and TRBJ1-2; TRBD1 matches 9 bases. This CDR3 has 14 residues. V was pared by 6 bases and J by 3 bases, with 5 bases of the junction left unmatched. The germline CDR1 and CDR2 sequences are SNHLY and FYNNEI. The DNA of the CDR3 is TGTGCCAGCAGACCGGGACAGGGCTACTATGGCTACACCTTC. Its protein is CASRPGQGYYGYTF.

The V and J genes are TRBV7-9 and TRBJ1-5, with 7 bases fitting TRBD1. This CDR3 comprises 13 residues. Trimming at V came to 4 bases and at J to 10 bases, leaving 7 bases not matched to a gene. Germline V gene data show CDR1 as SEHNR and CDR2 as FQNEAQ (reference sequence). As DNA, the CDR3 is TGTGCCAGCAGCTCCCAGGGGGTTCATCCCCAGCATTTT. This encodes CASSSQGVHPQHF.